These 20 T cell receptor beta chains originate from one sample sequenced in a study of control samples from healthy donors and cancer patients (TCRdb year 2020). Library creation used the immunoSEQ multiplex PCR assay. Held by TCRdb, this immuneACCESS table contains in-frame sequences only and omits some clones. Under half of the omission traces to an unresolved V gene where checked; the cause of the rest is unknown. Across this sample there are more than 100,000 clones, with about nine tenths seen only once. The ten largest account for 7.8% of the sample. The sequencing input was blood. The receptors come from a woman under 30 in good health.

This clone was seen a few times. The V gene is TRBV7-2, the J gene TRBJ2-5; D gene ambiguous. Germline V gene data show CDR1 as SGHTA and CDR2 as FQGNSA. This CDR3 is built from 14 residues. Between the trimmed V and J ends, which lost 6 bases and 3 bases, there was a span of 14 bases. CDR3 sequence (DNA): TGTGCCAGCAGACCCGGGTCTTCTAAAGAGACCCAGTACTTC. Protein product: CASRPGSSKETQYF.

The genes are TRBV30 and TRBJ1-2; 9 bases map to TRBD1. CDR1 and CDR2 (germline): GTSNPN, SVGIG (reference sequence). The CDR3 has 13 residues. The ends lost 4 bases at V and 3 bases at J; junction bases unmatched: 3. CDR3 DNA sequence: TGTGCCTGGAATACAGGGGGCCACTATGGCTACACCTTC. Protein: CAWNTGGHYGYTF.

The chain couples TRBV18 to TRBJ2-1; TRBD2 matches 9 bases. The germline gives CDR1 KGHSH, CDR2 LQKENI. The CDR3 length is 15 residues. V lost 0 bases to trimming and J lost 4 bases; unmatched junction nucleotides: 1. The CDR3 nucleotides read TGTGCCAGCTCACCACCTACTAGCGGGTACAATGAGCAGTTCTTC. As protein: CASSPPTSGYNEQFF.

The CDR3 DNA follows: TGCGCCAGCAGTGGCCGGGACACCTTAGCGTACAATGAGCAGTTCTTC. Encoded protein: CASSGRDTLAYNEQFF. The chain couples TRBV10-2 to TRBJ2-1, with a weak D call TRBD1 (6 bases). The CDR3 contains 16 residues. CDR1 is WSHSY and CDR2 is SAAADI in the germline V gene. With 4 bases removed from V and 4 bases from J, the gap between germline ends came to 17 bases.

V usage is TRBV5-8 and J usage is TRBJ2-7, with 11 bases lining up with TRBD1. Looked up from germline, CDR1 is SGHTS and CDR2 is YDEGEE. This CDR3 has 17 residues. J gave up 4 bases and V 5 bases, and 14 bases lay outside the gene matches. Here the CDR3 reads CASRSGPGQGDPYEQYF. The DNA for the CDR3 is TGTGCCAGCAGATCGGGCCCGGGACAGGGGGATCCGTACGAGCAGTACTTC.

This chain joins TRBV29-1 and TRBJ1-1, with TRBD1 matching 11 bases. The ends lost 6 bases at V and 2 bases at J; junction bases unmatched: 5. Germline V gene lookup returns CDR1 SQVTM and CDR2 ANQGSEA. CDR3 size: 14 residues. CDR3 sequence reads: CSVGQGATNTEAFF. The CDR3 DNA sequence: TGCAGCGTAGGACAGGGGGCGACCAACACTGAAGCTTTCTTT.

To note about this clone: One end of the junction does not line up with germline, which may come from a read error. V gene TRBV28 combines with J gene TRBJ1-2, with a tentative D call TRBD1 (6 bases). CDR1 and CDR2 from the germline V gene are MDHEN and SYDVKM. This CDR3 has 12 residues. For the CDR3, the DNA is TGTGCCAGCAGTGCACAGGGCTATGGCGACACCTTC. This gives the protein CASSAQGYGDTF.

The chain employs TRBV4-3 and TRBJ1-5, with TRBD1 as a possible D gene (5 bases). Trimming shortened V by 2 bases and J by 9 bases, and 14 bases separated the two germline ends. This CDR3 is 14 amino acids long. Germline V gene data show CDR1 as LGHNA and CDR2 as YSLEER. This CDR3 reads CASSQRTTGTPQHF. The CDR3 nucleotides are TGCGCCAGCAGCCAACGTACTACGGGGACGCCCCAGCATTTT.

The chain recombines TRBV25-1 with TRBJ1-4; 7 positions match TRBD1. The CDR3 covers 14 residues. Germline lookup yields CDR1 MGHDK and CDR2 SYGVNS. V lost 6 bases and J lost 0; bases outside the gene matches: 1. The CDR3 spells CASRGTATNEKLFF. The CDR3 DNA reads TGTGCCAGCAGAGGGACAGCAACTAATGAAAAACTGTTTTTT.

The rearrangement uses TRBV3-1 (or the pseudogene TRBV3-2) and TRBJ2-7, with 9 bases matching TRBD2. V gave up 1 base and J gave up 3 bases; unmatched junction bases: 4. The germline CDR1 and CDR2 sequences are LGHDT and YNNKEL (reference sequence). The CDR3 has 15 amino acids. The CDR3 bases are TGTGCCAGCAGCCAAGTGACTAGCGGCGGCTACGAGCAGTACTTC. It encodes CASSQVTSGGYEQYF.

This clone was seen more than once but under ten times. This chain links TRBV6-1 with TRBJ1-4; 10 bases are a match to TRBD1. V gave up 4 bases and J gave up 11 bases; unmatched junction bases: 13. Per germline, CDR1 MNHNS and CDR2 SASEGT. The CDR3 sequence is 16 residues long. CDR3 loop: CASSGEGIGTGDKLFF. The CDR3 DNA reads as TGTGCCAGCAGTGGGGAGGGGATCGGGACAGGGGACAAACTGTTTTTT.

The J gene is TRBJ2-7, the V gene TRBV10-1, with a weak D call TRBD2 (7 bases). CDR1 and CDR2 from the germline V gene are WNHNN and SYGVQD (reference sequence). The CDR3 spans 15 residues. Trimming shortened V by 1 base and J by 6 bases, and 16 bases separated the two germline ends. CDR3 sequence: CASSEYRGADGEQYF. The CDR3 DNA reads as TGCGCCAGCAGTGAGTATCGGGGGGCCGACGGCGAGCAGTACTTC.

The chain uses TRBV4-1 and TRBJ2-1; the match to TRBD2 covers 12 bases. The trim removed 1 base at V and 5 bases at J, leaving 3 bases unmatched. CDR3 size: 16 residues. Germline V gives CDR1 MGHRA, CDR2 YSYEKL. The DNA for the CDR3 is TGCGCCAGCAGCCAAGCGACTAGCGGGGGACACAATGAGCAGTTCTTC. As protein: CASSQATSGGHNEQFF.

The chain uses TRBV14 and TRBJ2-7; the D call may be TRBD1 or TRBD2 (5 bases each). V was clipped by 0 bases and J by 4 bases, with 10 bases between them. The CDR3 sequence is 14 residues long. CDR1 is SGHDN and CDR2 is FVKESK in the germline V gene. CDR3 nucleotides: TGTGCCAGCAGCCAAGACTGGGACGGGTACGAGCAGTACTTC. Amino acids: CASSQDWDGYEQYF. Combining the CDR3 with reference TRBV14 and TRBJ2-7 gives the whole variable domain EAGVTQFPSHSVIEKGQTVTLRCDPISGHDNLYWYRRVMGKEIKFLLHFVKESKQDESGMPNNRFLAERTGGTYSTLKVQPAELEDSGVYFCASSQDWDGYEQYFGPGTRLTVT.

The chain is built from TRBV21-1 and TRBJ2-3; the DNA was not compared with TRBD1, the D call given in the table. TRBV21-1 is given as a pseudogene. The CDR3 totals 19 residues. CDR3 loop: CASSKPGDQGTGGTDTQYF. In nucleotides, the CDR3 is TGTGCCAGCAGCAAACCCGGGGACCAGGGGACAGGGGGCACAGATACGCAGTATTTT.

This chain links TRBV14 with TRBJ1-2; possibly TRBD1 for D (5 bases). This CDR3 has 15 residues. CDR1 is SGHDN, CDR2 FVKESK, per germline. Between the trimmed V and J ends, which lost 0 bases and 6 bases, there was a span of 14 bases. The CDR3 DNA is TGTGCCAGCAGCCAAGATACGAGAGGGGTGCATGGCTACACCTTC. Amino acids: CASSQDTRGVHGYTF.

The genes are TRBV6-6 and TRBJ2-7; 8 bases are shared with TRBD1. The V and J ends lost 0 bases and 4 bases, in that order; junction bases with no gene match: 8. CDR1 is MNHNY, CDR2 SVGAGI, per germline (reference sequence). The CDR3 is made up of 16 amino acids. The CDR3 sequence is CASSYSIRTGRYEQYF. The CDR3 bases are TGTGCCAGCAGTTACTCGATTAGGACAGGGAGATACGAGCAGTACTTC.

The chain has TRBV30 and TRBJ2-5; D is unclear. The CDR3 has 13 amino acids. Trimming took 0 bases from V and 3 from J, leaving 8 bases between them. Germline V gene lookup returns CDR1 GTSNPN and CDR2 SVGIG (reference sequence). The CDR3, as DNA: TGTGCCTGGAGTGTACATGGGGAAGAGACCCAGTACTTC. Protein product: CAWSVHGEETQYF.

The genes are TRBV23-1 and TRBJ2-1, with D tentatively TRBD1 or TRBD2 (7 bases each). TRBV23-1 is given ORF status, its function remaining uncertain. Trimming took off 8 bases at V and 0 bases at J, with 17 bases between the two ends. This CDR3 spans 16 amino acids. This CDR3 is CASPQGGGPSYNEQFF. CDR3 sequence (DNA): TGCGCCAGCCCCCAGGGGGGAGGGCCCTCCTACAATGAGCAGTTCTTC.

The chain is built from TRBV20-1 and TRBJ1-4; D is possibly TRBD1 (6 bases). This CDR3 is built from 13 residues. V was cut by 3 bases and J by 6 bases, with 11 bases left in between. The germline CDR1 and CDR2 sequences are DFQATT and SNEGSKA (reference sequence). The CDR3 sequence: CSASADSYEKLFF. The DNA of the CDR3 is TGCAGTGCTAGTGCGGACAGTTATGAAAAACTGTTTTTT.